Reported below is one T cell receptor (beta chain). The entry originates in a study of control samples from healthy donors and cancer patients. Method: immunoSEQ multiplex PCR; TCRdb's copy keeps in-frame clones and lacks some. Listed are some 190,000 clones; less than 2.5% falls within the top ten. The receptor was isolated from a woman in her thirties in good health. Material for sequencing was blood.

The CDR3 sequence is CATLLTATNQPQHF. Written as DNA, the CDR3 is TGTGCCACCCTCTTAACTGCTACCAATCAGCCCCAGCATTTT. The V gene is TRBV6-5, the J gene TRBJ1-5; no clear D gene. V shed 10 bases and J shed 3 bases, with 16 bases lying between them. The germline V gene encodes CDR1 MNHEY and CDR2 SVGAGI. This CDR3 has 14 amino acids.